This T cell receptor (beta chain) was captured by sequencing in a study of vaccination effects on CD4 cells after COVID-19. Sequencing in the ViraFEST assay came after antigen-specific CD4+ T cells had been expanded with viral peptide pools, which were used to stimulate PBMC. Isolating CD4+ T cells followed around nine days of culture. This person's SARS-CoV-2 infection, confirmed by PCR, occurred between March and December 2020. The data were produced by immunoSEQ multiplex PCR, yet TCRdb's version contains in-frame clones alone and is incomplete. The sample lists 26,000 or so clones; around three quarters were seen once. The length of the CDR3 is 16 residues. Germline assignment: CDR1 LGHDT and CDR2 YNNKEL (reference sequence). J lost 6 bases, V lost 4 bases, and 12 bases had no gene match. This clone was counted once. Its specificity is unknown.

This chain links TRBV3-1 (or the pseudogene TRBV3-2) with TRBJ1-3, with TRBD1 matching over 7 bases. The input for sequencing was CD4+ T cells from PBMCs cultured with HCoV-NL63 spike peptides, taken before COVID-19 vaccination. This TCR was sampled from a human donor who had a prior SARS-CoV-2 infection. The CDR3 region is CASSPSGTVQENTIYF. Here the CDR3 DNA reads TGTGCCAGCAGCCCTTCGGGGACAGTTCAAGAAAACACCATATATTTT.